This is a list of T cell receptor beta chains from one sample in a study of early stage breast cancer tumors. Sequencing was performed with immunoSEQ multiplex PCR; in TCRdb, only in-frame clones are kept and a portion is missing. The sample has some 10,000 clones, 60% to 85% seen once. Specimen: normal breast tissue next to the tumor. These TCRs come from a person in their 40s with breast cancer. The conserved cysteine and the conserved F or W are not part of the CDR3 here. D genes are given only for firm matches. Not all rows give a size; the values are once, few, many and, for expanded clones, a class.

>TRBJ2-5|-|-|TRBV7-2
ASSLLRQETQY
>TRBJ2-1|once|-|TRBV11-3
ASSPPAQADNEQF
>TRBJ2-3|-|-|TRBV10-1
ASSLGGADTQY
>TRBJ2-3|-|TRBD1|TRBV18
ASSTWTGGDLTDTQY
>TRBJ1-1|few|-|TRBV11-1
ASSLPGTEAF
>TRBJ1-1|-|-|TRBV7-9
ASSQGHVDLEAF
>TRBJ1-1|-|-|TRBV27
ASSPRGGTHTEAF
>TRBJ1-3|-|-|TRBV19
ASSIESFSGNTIY
>TRBJ2-3|-|-|TRBV19
ASSIDRSTDTQY
>TRBJ1-3|-|-|TRBV5-1
ASSLDSSGNTIY
>TRBJ2-6|-|-|TRBV20-1
SARGANVLT
>TRBJ2-1|-|-|TRBV7-9
ASSLGHGAGQF
>TRBJ1-5|-|-|TRBV19
ASRSSNNNKNQPQH
>TRBJ2-5|-|-|TRBV30
ARTQGGHQETQY
>TRBJ2-1|-|-|TRBV30
AWSRPGGRGF
>TRBJ2-3|-|TRBD2|TRBV4-1
ASSQRVVAGGADTQY
>TRBJ1-5|medium-sized|TRBD1|TRBV23-1
ASTQGAGNQPQH
>TRBJ2-7|few|TRBD1|TRBV2
ASSGQGGYEQY
>TRBJ2-5|-|TRBD2|TRBV2
ASSGTSGVMGETQY
>TRBJ2-5|once|TRBD2|TRBV5-1
ASSLGASGSSETQY
>TRBJ2-1|-|-|TRBV4-1
ASSRALFSYNEQF
>TRBJ2-1|-|-|TRBV28
ASSLGGTLNEQF
>TRBJ2-5|-|-|TRBV7-2
ASNVSGAPLARPETQY
>TRBJ1-2|once|TRBD1|TRBV19
ASRGLGGDSNYGYT
>TRBJ2-1|once|TRBD1|TRBV7-2
ASSLGLSDRGSFGEQF